This TCR beta chain was found in a study of cytomegalovirus exposure and HLA in healthy donors. Whole-study findings and limits: Earlier analysis looked at TCR beta V segments, and most were productive about 87% or about 30% of the time. The investigators catalogued 150 to 200 TCR beta chains as cytomegalovirus-associated.

PCR amplification relied on 60 Vbeta primers (plus 13 Jbeta primers). Method: immunoSEQ multiplex PCR; TCRdb's copy keeps in-frame clones and lacks some. The sample includes some 96,000 clones, 64% of them seen just once. The sample holds many counts of this clone. Its antigen remains unknown. The TCR originated in a man in his 60s in good health and CMV-seronegative. Sequencing was carried out using PBMCs.

The CDR3 spells CASSVTGTSGRRAGSTDTQYF. CDR3 DNA: TGTGCCAGCAGTGTAACCGGGACTAGCGGGAGAAGGGCGGGCAGCACAGATACGCAGTATTTT. J is TRBJ2-3 and V is TRBV2; 14 bases agree with TRBD2. Germline V gene sequence: CDR1 SNHLY, CDR2 FYNNEI. J lost 0 bases, V lost 4 bases, and 15 bases had no gene match. This CDR3 is built from 21 residues. The full variable domain, in which reference TRBV2 and TRBJ2-3 provide the parts outside the CDR3, is EPEVTQTPSHQVTQMGQEVILRCVPISNHLYFYWYRQILGQKVEFLVSFYNNEISEKSEIFDDQFSVERPDGSNFTLKIRSTKLEDSAMYFCASSVTGTSGRRAGSTDTQYFGPGTRLTVL.